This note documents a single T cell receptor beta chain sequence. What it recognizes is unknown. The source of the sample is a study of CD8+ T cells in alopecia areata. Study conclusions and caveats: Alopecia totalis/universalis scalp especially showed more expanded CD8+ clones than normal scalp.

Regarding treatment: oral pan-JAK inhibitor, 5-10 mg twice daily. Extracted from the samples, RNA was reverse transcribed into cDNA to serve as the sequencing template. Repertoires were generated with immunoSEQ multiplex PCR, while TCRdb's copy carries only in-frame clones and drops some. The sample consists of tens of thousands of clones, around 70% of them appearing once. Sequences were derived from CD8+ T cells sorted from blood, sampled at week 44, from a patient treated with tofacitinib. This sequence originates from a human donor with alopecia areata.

CDR3 region: CSVGEDSPAGGYTF. The CDR3 region has the DNA TGCAGCGTTGGGGAAGACAGCCCCGCAGGCGGCTACACCTTC. The chain is built from TRBV29-1 and TRBJ1-2, with D possibly being TRBD1 (5 bases). V lost 4 bases, J lost 8 bases, and 20 bases lay in between. The CDR3 consists of 14 residues. Germline lookup yields CDR1 SQVTM and CDR2 ANQGSEA.